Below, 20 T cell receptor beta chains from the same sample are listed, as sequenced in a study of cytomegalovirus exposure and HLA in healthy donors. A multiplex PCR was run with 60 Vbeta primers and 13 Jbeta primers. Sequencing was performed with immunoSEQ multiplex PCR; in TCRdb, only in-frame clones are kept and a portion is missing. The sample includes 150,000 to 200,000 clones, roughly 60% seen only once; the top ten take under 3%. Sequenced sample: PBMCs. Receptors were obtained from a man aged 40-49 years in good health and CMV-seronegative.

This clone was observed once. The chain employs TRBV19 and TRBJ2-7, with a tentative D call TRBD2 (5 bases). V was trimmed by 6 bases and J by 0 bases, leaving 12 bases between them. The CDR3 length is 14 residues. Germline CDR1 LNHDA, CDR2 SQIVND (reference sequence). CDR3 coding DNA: TGTGCCAGTAGGCCCGAAGCGGACTCCTACGAGCAGTACTTC. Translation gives CASRPEADSYEQYF.

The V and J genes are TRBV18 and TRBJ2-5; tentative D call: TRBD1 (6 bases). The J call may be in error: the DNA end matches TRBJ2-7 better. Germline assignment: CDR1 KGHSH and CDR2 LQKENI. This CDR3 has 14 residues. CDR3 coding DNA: TGTGCCAGCTCACCGTCAACAGGGACCCACGAGCAGTACTTC. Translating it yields CASSPSTGTHEQYF.

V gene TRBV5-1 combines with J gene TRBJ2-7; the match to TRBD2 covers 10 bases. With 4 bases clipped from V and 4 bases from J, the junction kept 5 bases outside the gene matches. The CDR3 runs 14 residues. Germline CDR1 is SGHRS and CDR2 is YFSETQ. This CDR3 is CASSPGLAVYEQYF. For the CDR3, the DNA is TGCGCCAGCAGCCCCGGACTAGCGGTATACGAGCAGTACTTC.

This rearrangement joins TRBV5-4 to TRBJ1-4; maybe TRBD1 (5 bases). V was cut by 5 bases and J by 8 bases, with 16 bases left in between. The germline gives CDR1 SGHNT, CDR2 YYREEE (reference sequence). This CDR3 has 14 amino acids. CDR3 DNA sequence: TGTGCCAGCAGTTCTAAAGGGGTACAAGAAAAACTGTTTTTT. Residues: CASSSKGVQEKLFF.

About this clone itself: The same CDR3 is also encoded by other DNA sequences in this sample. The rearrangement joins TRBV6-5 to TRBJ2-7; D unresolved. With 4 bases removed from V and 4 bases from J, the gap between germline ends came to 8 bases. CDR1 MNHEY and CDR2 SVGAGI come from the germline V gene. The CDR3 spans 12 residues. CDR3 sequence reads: CASSSTEYEQYF. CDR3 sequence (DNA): TGTGCCAGCAGTTCGACTGAATACGAGCAGTACTTC.

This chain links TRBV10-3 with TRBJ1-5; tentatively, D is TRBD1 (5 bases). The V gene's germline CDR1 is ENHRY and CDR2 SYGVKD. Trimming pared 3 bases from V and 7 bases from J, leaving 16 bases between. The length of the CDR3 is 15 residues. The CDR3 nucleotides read TGTGCCATCAGTGACTTTAGTACAGGAGGGCAGCCCCAGCATTTT. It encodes CAISDFSTGGQPQHF.

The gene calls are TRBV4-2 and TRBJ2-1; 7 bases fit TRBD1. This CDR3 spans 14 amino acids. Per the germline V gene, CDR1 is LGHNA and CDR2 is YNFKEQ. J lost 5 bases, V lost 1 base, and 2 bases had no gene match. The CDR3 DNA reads TGTGCCAGCAGCCAAGGGACAGGCGACAATGAGCAGTTCTTC. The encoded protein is CASSQGTGDNEQFF.

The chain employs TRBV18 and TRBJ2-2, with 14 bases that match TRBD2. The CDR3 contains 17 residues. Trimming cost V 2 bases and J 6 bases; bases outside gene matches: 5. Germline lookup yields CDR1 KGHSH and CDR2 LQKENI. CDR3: CASSPGTSGSRAGELFF. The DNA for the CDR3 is TGTGCCAGCTCACCAGGGACTAGCGGGAGTCGGGCCGGGGAGCTGTTTTTT.

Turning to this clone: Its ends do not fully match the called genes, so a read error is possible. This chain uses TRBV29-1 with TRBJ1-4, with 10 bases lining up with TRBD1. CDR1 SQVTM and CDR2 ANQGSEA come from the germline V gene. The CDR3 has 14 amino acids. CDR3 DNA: TGCAGCGCTGAATCGGGGACAGGGGCTGAAAAACTGTTTTTT. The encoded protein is CSAESGTGAEKLFF.

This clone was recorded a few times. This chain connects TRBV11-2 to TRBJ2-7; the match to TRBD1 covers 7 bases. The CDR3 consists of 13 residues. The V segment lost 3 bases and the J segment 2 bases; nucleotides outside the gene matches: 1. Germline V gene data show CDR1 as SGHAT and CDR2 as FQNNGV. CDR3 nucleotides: TGTGCCAGCAGCTTGGACAGGACCTACGAGCAGTACTTC. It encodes CASSLDRTYEQYF. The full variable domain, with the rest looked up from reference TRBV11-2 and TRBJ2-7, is EAGVAQSPRYKIIEKRQSVAFWCNPISGHATLYWYQQILGQGPKLLIQFQNNGVVDDSQLPKDRFSAERLKGVDSTLKIQPAKLEDSAVYLCASSLDRTYEQYFGPGTRLTVT.

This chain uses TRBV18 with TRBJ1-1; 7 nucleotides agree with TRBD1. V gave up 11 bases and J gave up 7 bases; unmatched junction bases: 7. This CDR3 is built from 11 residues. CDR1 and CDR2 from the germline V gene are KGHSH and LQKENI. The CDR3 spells CAGAGGGEAFF. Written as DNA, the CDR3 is TGTGCCGGAGCAGGGGGTGGTGAAGCTTTCTTT.

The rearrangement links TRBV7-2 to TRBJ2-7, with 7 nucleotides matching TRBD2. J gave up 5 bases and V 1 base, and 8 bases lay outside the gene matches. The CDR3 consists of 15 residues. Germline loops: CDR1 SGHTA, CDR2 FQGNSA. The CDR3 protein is CASSLGGRPIDEQYF. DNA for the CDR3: TGTGCCAGCAGCTTAGGCGGGAGACCCATTGACGAGCAGTACTTC.

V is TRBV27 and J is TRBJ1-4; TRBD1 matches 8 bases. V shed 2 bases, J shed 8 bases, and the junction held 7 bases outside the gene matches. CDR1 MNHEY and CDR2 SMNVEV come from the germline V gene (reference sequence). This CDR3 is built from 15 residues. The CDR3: CASSLNRGIGEKLFF. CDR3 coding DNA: TGTGCCAGCAGTTTAAACAGGGGGATTGGGGAAAAACTGTTTTTT.

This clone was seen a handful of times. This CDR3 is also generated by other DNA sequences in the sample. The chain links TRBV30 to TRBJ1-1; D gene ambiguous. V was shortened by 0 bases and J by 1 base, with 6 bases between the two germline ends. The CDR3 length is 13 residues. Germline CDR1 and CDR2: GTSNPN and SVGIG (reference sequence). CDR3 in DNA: TGTGCCTGGAGTGTACGAGGGAACACTGAAGCTTTCTTT. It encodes CAWSVRGNTEAFF.

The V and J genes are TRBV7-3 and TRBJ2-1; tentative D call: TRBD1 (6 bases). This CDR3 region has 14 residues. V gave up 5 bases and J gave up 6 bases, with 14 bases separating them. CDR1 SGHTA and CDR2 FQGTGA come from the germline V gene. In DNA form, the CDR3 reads TGTGCCAGCAGCGATACCAAGGGGGTCAATGAGCAGTTCTTC. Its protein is CASSDTKGVNEQFF.

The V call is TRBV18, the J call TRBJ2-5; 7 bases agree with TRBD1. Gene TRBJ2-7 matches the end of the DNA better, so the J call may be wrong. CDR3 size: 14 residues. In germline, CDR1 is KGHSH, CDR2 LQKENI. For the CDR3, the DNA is TGTGCCAGCTCACTCCGGACAGGCTCCTACGAGCAGTACTTC. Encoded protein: CASSLRTGSYEQYF.

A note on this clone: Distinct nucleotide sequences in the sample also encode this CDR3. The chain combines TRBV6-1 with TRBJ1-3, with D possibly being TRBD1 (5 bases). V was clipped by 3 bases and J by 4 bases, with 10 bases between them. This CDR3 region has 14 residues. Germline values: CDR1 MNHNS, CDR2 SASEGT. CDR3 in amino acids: CASSEWGVGNTIYF. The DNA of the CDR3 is TGTGCCAGCAGTGAGTGGGGGGTAGGAAACACCATATATTTT.

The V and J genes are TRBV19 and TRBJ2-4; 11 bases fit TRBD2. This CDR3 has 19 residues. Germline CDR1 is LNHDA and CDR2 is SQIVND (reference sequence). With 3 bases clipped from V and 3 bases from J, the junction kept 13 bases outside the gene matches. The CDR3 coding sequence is TGTGCCAGTAGTATCGGAAAAGGGCTAGCGGGAGGAGGCAAAAACATTCAGTACTTC. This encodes CASSIGKGLAGGGKNIQYF. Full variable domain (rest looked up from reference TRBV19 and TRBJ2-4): DGGITQSPKYLFRKEGQNVTLSCEQNLNHDAMYWYRQDPGQGLRLIYYSQIVNDFQKGDIAEGYSVSREKKESFPLTVTSAQKNPTAFYLCASSIGKGLAGGGKNIQYFGAGTRLSVL.

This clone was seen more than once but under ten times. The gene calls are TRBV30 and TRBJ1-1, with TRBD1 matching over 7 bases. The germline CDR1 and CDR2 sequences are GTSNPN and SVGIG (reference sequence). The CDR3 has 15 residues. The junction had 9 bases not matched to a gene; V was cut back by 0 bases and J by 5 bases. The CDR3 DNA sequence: TGTGCCTGGAGTGTACCCACAGGGGAACCTACTGAAGCTTTCTTT. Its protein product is CAWSVPTGEPTEAFF.

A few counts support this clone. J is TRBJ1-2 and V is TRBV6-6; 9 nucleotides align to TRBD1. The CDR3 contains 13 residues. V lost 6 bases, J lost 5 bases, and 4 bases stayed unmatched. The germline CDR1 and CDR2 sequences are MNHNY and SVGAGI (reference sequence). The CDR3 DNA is TGTGCCAGCAGCGGGGACAGGGCTTATGGCTACACCTTC. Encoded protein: CASSGDRAYGYTF.